The rows below give T cell receptor beta chains drawn from one sample of a study of blood T cell repertoires in COVID-19. Repertoires were generated with immunoSEQ multiplex PCR, while TCRdb's copy carries only in-frame clones and drops some. The data contain some 200,000 clones, roughly nine tenths of them singletons. Sequencing input: PBMCs or T cells enriched from blood (not recorded which). These receptors were taken from a woman in her twenties or thirties who had recovered from COVID-19. CDR3s include the opening cysteine and the closing phenylalanine or tryptophan. D genes are given only for firm matches. Some rows mark clone size as missing; the rest say once, few, many or name a class of expanded clone.

size	J	D	V	CDR3	DNA
few	TRBJ1-5	TRBD1	TRBV7-2	CASSYGQGYSPQHF	TGTGCCAGCAGCTACGGACAGGGGTACTCGCCCCAGCATTTT
-	TRBJ2-5	-	TRBV19	CASSILASTGTQYF	TGTGCCAGTAGTATTCTCGCCTCTACAGGGACCCAGTACTTC
-	TRBJ2-3	-	TRBV7-3	CASSRTGTSTDTQYF	TGTGCCAGCAGCCGCACGGGAACGAGCACAGATACGCAGTATTTT
-	TRBJ2-7	-	TRBV5-4	CASSLGGGYEQYF	TGTGCCAGCAGCTTGGGAGGGGGCTACGAGCAGTACTTC
-	TRBJ2-1	TRBD2	TRBV4-3	CASSQVLAGGLGEQFF	TGCGCCAGCAGCCAAGTTTTAGCGGGGGGGCTCGGTGAGCAGTTCTTC
few	TRBJ1-3	TRBD1	TRBV7-9	CASSFGAGGRNTIYF	TGTGCCAGCAGCTTTGGGGCAGGGGGACGGAACACCATATATTTT
-	TRBJ1-4	TRBD1	TRBV7-9	CASSLETGPELFF	TGTGCCAGCAGCTTGGAGACAGGGCCGGAACTGTTTTTT
-	TRBJ2-2	TRBD2	TRBV6-2/TRBV6-3	CASSLAAEGAGELFF	TGTGCCAGCAGTCTAGCGGCTGAAGGTGCCGGGGAGCTGTTTTTT
-	TRBJ2-2	TRBD2	TRBV5-1	CASTGTSGDGELFF	TGCGCCAGCACCGGGACTAGCGGGGACGGGGAGCTGTTTTTT
few	TRBJ1-5	TRBD1	TRBV27	CASRRTDRGHNQPQHF	TGTGCCAGCAGGAGAACCGACAGGGGGCACAATCAGCCCCAGCATTTT
-	TRBJ2-7	TRBD1	TRBV18	CASSPRYPGQGLYEQYF	TGTGCCAGCTCACCACGTTATCCGGGACAGGGGTTGTACGAGCAGTACTTC
once	TRBJ1-2	TRBD1	TRBV18	CASSPMGQGGYTF	TGTGCCAGCTCACCAATGGGACAGGGCGGCTACACCTTC
-	TRBJ2-1	-	TRBV29-1	CSVEEGGYNEQFF	TGCAGCGTTGAGGAAGGAGGCTACAATGAGCAGTTCTTC
-	TRBJ1-2	-	TRBV4-3	CASSQDRDGGYGYTF	TGCGCCAGCAGCCAAGATCGAGACGGGGGGTATGGCTACACCTTC
few	TRBJ1-1	-	TRBV29-1	CSVEDRNTEAFF	TGCAGCGTTGAGGACAGGAACACTGAAGCTTTCTTT
-	TRBJ1-4	TRBD1	TRBV7-2	CASRRQGTTNEKLFF	TGTGCCAGCAGGCGACAGGGAACAACTAATGAAAAACTGTTTTTT
-	TRBJ1-4	-	TRBV6-5	CASSLSRTNEKLFF	TGTGCCAGCAGTCTTAGTAGAACTAATGAAAAACTGTTTTTT
-	TRBJ1-2	-	TRBV12-3/TRBV12-4	CASSQTGNYGYTF	TGTGCCAGCAGCCAAACAGGGAACTATGGCTACACCTTC
once	TRBJ2-1	-	TRBV4-1	CASSQAAGDYNEQFF	TGCGCCAGCAGCCAAGCTGCGGGTGACTACAATGAGCAGTTCTTC
once	TRBJ2-1	-	TRBV5-8	CASSLAPRPGDNEQFF	TGTGCCAGCAGCTTGGCACCCCGGCCGGGAGACAATGAGCAGTTCTTC
-	TRBJ1-1	-	TRBV6-5	CASSWRTEAFF	TGTGCCAGCAGTTGGAGGACTGAAGCTTTCTTT
-	TRBJ2-7	-	TRBV28	CASSLVGVPYEQYF	TGTGCCAGCAGTTTAGTAGGAGTCCCCTACGAGCAGTACTTC
-	TRBJ2-6	-	TRBV11-2	CASTLRTLRGGAGANVLTF	TGTGCCAGCACCTTAAGGACACTAAGAGGGGGTGCTGGGGCCAACGTCCTGACTTTC
-	TRBJ1-1	-	TRBV5-1	CASSLVGGENTEAFF	TGCGCCAGCAGCTTGGTGGGCGGGGAGAACACTGAAGCTTTCTTT
-	TRBJ1-6	TRBD1	TRBV7-8	CASSLAVGQEGSPLHF	TGTGCCAGCAGCTTAGCGGTCGGACAGGAGGGATCACCCCTCCACTTT
-	TRBJ2-7	-	TRBV2	CASSEALRGPYEQYF	TGTGCCAGCAGTGAAGCGCTTCGAGGTCCCTACGAGCAGTACTTC
few	TRBJ2-3	-	TRBV6-2/TRBV6-3	CASSYPTGTSTDTQYF	TGTGCCAGCAGTTACCCGACAGGGACTAGCACAGATACGCAGTATTTT
-	TRBJ1-3	-	TRBV7-8	CASSPVGAYGGNTIYF	TGTGCCAGCAGCCCAGTAGGAGCTTACGGTGGAAACACCATATATTTT
-	TRBJ1-4	-	TRBV9	CASSVLVNGEKLFF	TGTGCCAGCAGCGTTCTTGTGAACGGTGAAAAACTGTTTTTT
-	TRBJ1-2	-	TRBV2	CASKQGNYVYTF	TGTGCCAGCAAGCAGGGGAATTATGTCTACACCTTC
once	TRBJ1-1	TRBD1	TRBV29-1	CSVEGGQGTTEAFF	TGCAGCGTTGAGGGGGGACAGGGCACTACTGAAGCTTTCTTT
once	TRBJ1-2	TRBD1	TRBV7-9	CASSSGTGNGYTF	TGTGCCAGCAGCTCCGGGACAGGGAATGGCTACACCTTC
-	TRBJ1-4	-	TRBV10-3	CAIRGGTNEKLFF	TGTGCCATCAGAGGGGGAACTAATGAAAAACTGTTTTTT
-	TRBJ1-2	-	TRBV3-1/TRBV3-2	CASSQGEGGGYTF	TGTGCCAGCAGCCAAGGAGAAGGGGGTGGCTACACCTTC
-	TRBJ1-5	-	TRBV6-5	CASSIDSHQPQHF	TGTGCCAGCAGTATCGACAGCCATCAGCCCCAGCATTTT
-	TRBJ2-7	-	TRBV5-6	CASSLEAGWGDEQYF	TGTGCCAGCAGCTTGGAGGCAGGGTGGGGTGACGAGCAGTACTTC
-	TRBJ2-3	TRBD2	TRBV19	CASSMPGLAASGDTQYF	TGTGCCAGTAGTATGCCTGGGCTAGCGGCCTCCGGAGATACGCAGTATTTT
-	TRBJ2-7	-	TRBV5-1	CASSLGLEQYF	TGCGCCAGCAGCTTGGGACTAGAGCAGTACTTC
few	TRBJ1-1	-	TRBV12-5	CASGLAQGDSNTEAFF	TGTGCTAGTGGTTTGGCACAGGGAGATTCGAACACTGAAGCTTTCTTT
once	TRBJ2-5	-	TRBV12-5	CASGLVSAGQETQYF	TGTGCTAGTGGTTTGGTTTCCGCAGGGCAAGAGACCCAGTACTTC
-	TRBJ2-2	-	TRBV19	CASSLSTETNTGELFF	TGTGCCAGTAGTCTTTCGACAGAGACGAACACCGGGGAGCTGTTTTTT
-	TRBJ1-1	TRBD1	TRBV30	CAWNRDSGAFF	TGTGCCTGGAACAGGGACAGTGGAGCTTTCTTT
once	TRBJ2-3	TRBD2	TRBV3-1/TRBV3-2	CASSQGSGGADTQYF	TGTGCCAGCAGCCAAGGCAGCGGGGGGGCGGATACGCAGTATTTT
-	TRBJ1-2	-	TRBV7-9	CASSSIKGRDYGYTF	TGTGCCAGCAGCTCAATCAAGGGGCGAGACTATGGCTACACCTTC
-	TRBJ1-2	-	TRBV3-1/TRBV3-2	CASSQGLGGIGYTF	TGTGCCAGCAGCCAAGGTCTGGGGGGGATAGGCTACACCTTC
-	TRBJ1-3	-	TRBV7-2	CASSLGSSGNTIYF	TGTGCCAGCAGCTTAGGGAGCTCTGGAAACACCATATATTTT
-	TRBJ2-2	TRBD2	TRBV15	CATSPHRLAGAGELFF	TGTGCCACCAGCCCCCACCGACTAGCGGGAGCGGGGGAGCTGTTTTTT
-	TRBJ2-2	-	TRBV15	CATSNPGLLGGGELFF	TGTGCCACCAGCAACCCGGGATTACTAGGCGGCGGGGAGCTGTTTTTT
once	TRBJ2-7	-	TRBV5-4	CASSSPPGRTNEQYF	TGTGCCAGCAGCTCCCCCCCAGGTCGAACCAACGAGCAGTACTTC
-	TRBJ2-7	-	TRBV18	CASWEAGAYEQYF	TGTGCCAGCTGGGAGGCAGGAGCCTACGAGCAGTACTTC
-	TRBJ2-7	-	TRBV7-2	CASSSTYEQYF	TGTGCCAGCAGCTCCACCTACGAGCAGTACTTC
few	TRBJ2-4	-	TRBV10-3	CAISDDPSHSQKHIQYF	TGTGCCATCAGTGACGACCCTAGTCACTCGCAAAAACACATTCAGTACTTC
few	TRBJ2-6	TRBD1	TRBV6-5	CARGDSVTGANVLTF	TGTGCCAGGGGGGACAGCGTAACTGGGGCCAACGTCCTGACTTTC
-	TRBJ1-6	TRBD1	TRBV5-1	CASGPGQGAPYNSPLHF	TGCGCCAGCGGACCGGGACAGGGGGCGCCGTATAATTCACCCCTCCACTTT
-	TRBJ1-2	TRBD1	TRBV11-2	CASSRTQGAEGYTF	TGTGCCAGCAGCCGTACCCAGGGGGCGGAGGGCTACACCTTC